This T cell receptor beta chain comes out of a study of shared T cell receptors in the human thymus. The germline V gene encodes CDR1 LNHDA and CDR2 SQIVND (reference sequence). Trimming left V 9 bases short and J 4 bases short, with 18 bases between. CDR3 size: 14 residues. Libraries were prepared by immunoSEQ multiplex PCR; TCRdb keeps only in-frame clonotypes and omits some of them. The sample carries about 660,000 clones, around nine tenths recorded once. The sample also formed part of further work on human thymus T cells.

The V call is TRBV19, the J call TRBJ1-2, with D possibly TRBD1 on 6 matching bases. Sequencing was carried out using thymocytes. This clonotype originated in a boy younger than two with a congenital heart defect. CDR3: CASRVGGPSYGYTF. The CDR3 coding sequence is TGTGCCAGCCGCGTCGGGGGGCCAAGCTATGGCTACACCTTC. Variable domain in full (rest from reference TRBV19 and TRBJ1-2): DGGITQSPKYLFRKEGQNVTLSCEQNLNHDAMYWYRQDPGQGLRLIYYSQIVNDFQKGDIAEGYSVSREKKESFPLTVTSAQKNPTAFYLCASRVGGPSYGYTFGSGTRLTVV.